The clone carrying this T cell receptor beta chain was recorded at least ten times. This sample was included in a study of T cells in Graves' hyperthyroidism and ophthalmopathy. Researchers took RNA transcripts and amplified the TCR beta CDR3 regions from them. When the TCR CDR3 underwent first-round RT-PCR, the HTBI primer set was used. MiXCR, applied by TCRdb to the multiplex PCR reads, yields one record per CDR3 protein. The data contain 500,000 to 600,000 distinct CDR3 sequences, around 20% of them singletons. The CDR3 loop spans 13 amino acids. J was trimmed by 5 bases and V by 5 bases; bases with no gene match: 4. Germline CDR1 is DFQATT and CDR2 is SNEGSKA (reference sequence).

The rearrangement joins TRBV20-1 to TRBJ2-5, with 11 bases aligning to TRBD2. This clonotype was sampled from a man aged 35-49 years with Graves' ophthalmopathy. The specimen was blood. The CDR3 sequence is CSAVAGGTETQYF. In DNA form, the CDR3 reads TGCAGTGCTGTAGCGGGGGGGACGGAGACCCAGTACTTC.